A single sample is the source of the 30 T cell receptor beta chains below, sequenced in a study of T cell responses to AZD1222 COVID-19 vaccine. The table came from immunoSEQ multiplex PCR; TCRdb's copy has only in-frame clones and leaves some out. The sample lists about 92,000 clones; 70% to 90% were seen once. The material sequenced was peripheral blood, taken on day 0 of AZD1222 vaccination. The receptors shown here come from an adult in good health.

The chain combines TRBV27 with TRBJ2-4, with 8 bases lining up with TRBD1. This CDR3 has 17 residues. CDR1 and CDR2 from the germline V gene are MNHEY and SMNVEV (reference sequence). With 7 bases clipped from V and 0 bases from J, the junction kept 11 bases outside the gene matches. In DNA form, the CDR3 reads TGTGCCAGCAATCCAGGGGGCGCGAACATAGCCAAAAACATTCAGTACTTC. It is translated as CASNPGGANIAKNIQYF.

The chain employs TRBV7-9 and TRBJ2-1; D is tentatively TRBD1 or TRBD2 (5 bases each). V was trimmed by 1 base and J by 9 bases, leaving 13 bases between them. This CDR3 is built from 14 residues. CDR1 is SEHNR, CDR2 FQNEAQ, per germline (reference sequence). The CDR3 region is CASSLGAYGGEQFF. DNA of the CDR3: TGTGCCAGCAGCTTAGGGGCTTATGGGGGTGAGCAGTTCTTC.

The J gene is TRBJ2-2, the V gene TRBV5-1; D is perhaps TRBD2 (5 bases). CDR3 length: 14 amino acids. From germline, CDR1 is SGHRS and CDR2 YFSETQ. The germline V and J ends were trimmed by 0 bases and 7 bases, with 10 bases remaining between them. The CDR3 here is CASSLVVGSGELFF. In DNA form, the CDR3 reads TGCGCCAGCAGCTTGGTCGTAGGGAGCGGGGAGCTGTTTTTT.

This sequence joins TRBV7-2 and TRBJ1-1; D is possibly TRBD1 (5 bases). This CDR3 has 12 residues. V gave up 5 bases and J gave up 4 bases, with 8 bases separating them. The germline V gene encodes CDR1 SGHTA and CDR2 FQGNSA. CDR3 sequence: CASSRGGTEAFF. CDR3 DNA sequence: TGTGCCAGCAGCCGCGGGGGCACTGAAGCTTTCTTT.

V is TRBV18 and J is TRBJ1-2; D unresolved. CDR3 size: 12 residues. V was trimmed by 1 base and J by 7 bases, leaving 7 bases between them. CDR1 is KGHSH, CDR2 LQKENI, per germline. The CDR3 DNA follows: TGTGCCAGCTCACCACGATCGGGTGGCTACACCTTC. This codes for CASSPRSGGYTF. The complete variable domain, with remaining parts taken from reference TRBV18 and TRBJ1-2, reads NAGVMQNPRHLVRRRGQEARLRCSPMKGHSHVYWYRQLPEEGLKFMVYLQKENIIDESGMPKERFSAEFPKEGPSILRIQQVVRGDSAAYFCASSPRSGGYTFGSGTRLTVV.

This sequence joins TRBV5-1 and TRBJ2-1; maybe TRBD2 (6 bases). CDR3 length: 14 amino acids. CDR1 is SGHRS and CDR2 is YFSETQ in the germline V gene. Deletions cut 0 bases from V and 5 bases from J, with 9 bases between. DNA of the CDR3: TGCGCCAGCAGCTTGGATAGCGGCCACAATGAGCAGTTCTTC. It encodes CASSLDSGHNEQFF.

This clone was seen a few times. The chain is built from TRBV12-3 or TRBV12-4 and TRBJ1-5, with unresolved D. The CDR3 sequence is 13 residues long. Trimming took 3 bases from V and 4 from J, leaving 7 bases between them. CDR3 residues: CASSLVRNQPQHF. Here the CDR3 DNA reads TGTGCCAGCAGTTTGGTTAGGAATCAGCCCCAGCATTTT.

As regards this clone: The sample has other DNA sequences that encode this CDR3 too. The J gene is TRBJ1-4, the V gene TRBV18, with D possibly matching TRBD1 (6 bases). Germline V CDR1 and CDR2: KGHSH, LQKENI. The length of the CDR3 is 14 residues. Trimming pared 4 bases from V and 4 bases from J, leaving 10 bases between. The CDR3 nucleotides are TGTGCCAGCTCACGAGGACAGCTTAATGAAAAACTGTTTTTT. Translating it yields CASSRGQLNEKLFF.

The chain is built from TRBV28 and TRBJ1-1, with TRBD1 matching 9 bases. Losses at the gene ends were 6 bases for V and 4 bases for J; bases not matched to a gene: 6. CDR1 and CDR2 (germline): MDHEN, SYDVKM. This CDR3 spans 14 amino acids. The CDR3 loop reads CASRGTGRGTEAFF. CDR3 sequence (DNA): TGTGCCAGCAGGGGGACAGGGAGGGGCACTGAAGCTTTCTTT.

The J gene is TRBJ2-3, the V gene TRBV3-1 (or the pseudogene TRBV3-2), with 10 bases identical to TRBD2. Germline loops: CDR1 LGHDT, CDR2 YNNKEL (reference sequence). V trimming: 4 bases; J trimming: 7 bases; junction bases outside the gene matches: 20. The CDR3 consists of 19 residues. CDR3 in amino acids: CASSRPRLGLASQGNTQYF. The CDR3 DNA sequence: TGTGCCAGCAGCCGACCCCGGTTGGGACTAGCGTCTCAGGGAAATACGCAGTATTTT.

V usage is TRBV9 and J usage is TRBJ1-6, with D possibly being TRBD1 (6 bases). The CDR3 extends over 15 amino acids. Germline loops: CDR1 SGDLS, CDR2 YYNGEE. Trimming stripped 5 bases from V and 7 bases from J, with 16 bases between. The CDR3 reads CASSGGGGRNSPLHF. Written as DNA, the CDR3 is TGTGCCAGCAGTGGGGGCGGGGGCCGGAATTCACCCCTCCACTTT.

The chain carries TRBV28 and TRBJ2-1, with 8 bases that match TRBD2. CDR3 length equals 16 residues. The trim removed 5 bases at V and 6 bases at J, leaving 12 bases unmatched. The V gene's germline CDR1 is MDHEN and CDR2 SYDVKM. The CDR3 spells CASSPPGLAAGNEQFF. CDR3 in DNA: TGTGCCAGCAGTCCGCCTGGACTAGCCGCCGGCAATGAGCAGTTCTTC.

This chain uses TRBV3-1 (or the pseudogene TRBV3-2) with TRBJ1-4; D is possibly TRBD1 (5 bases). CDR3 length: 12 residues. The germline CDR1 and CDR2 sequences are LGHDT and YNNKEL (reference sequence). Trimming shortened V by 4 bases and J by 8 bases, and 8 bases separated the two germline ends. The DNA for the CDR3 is TGTGCCAGCAGCCCCAGGGCGGAAAAACTGTTTTTT. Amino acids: CASSPRAEKLFF.

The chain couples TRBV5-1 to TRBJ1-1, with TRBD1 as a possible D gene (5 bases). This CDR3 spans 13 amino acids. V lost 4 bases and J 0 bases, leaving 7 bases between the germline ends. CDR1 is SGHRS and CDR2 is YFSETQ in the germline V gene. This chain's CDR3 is CASSMGLNTEAFF. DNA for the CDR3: TGCGCCAGCAGCATGGGACTGAACACTGAAGCTTTCTTT.

The chain's CDR3 is CASSSASVTYEQYF. The CDR3 DNA is TGTGCCAGCAGCTCGGCTAGCGTTACCTACGAGCAGTACTTC. The chain uses TRBV5-4 and TRBJ2-7; TRBD2 is a possible D gene (6 bases). Between the trimmed V and J ends, which lost 3 bases and 2 bases, there was a span of 12 bases. The CDR3 runs 14 residues. Germline assignment: CDR1 SGHNT and CDR2 YYREEE (reference sequence).

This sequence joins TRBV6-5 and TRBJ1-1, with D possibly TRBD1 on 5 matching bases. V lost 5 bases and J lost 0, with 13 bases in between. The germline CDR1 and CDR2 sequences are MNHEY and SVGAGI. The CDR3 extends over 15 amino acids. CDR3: CASSPQGVMNTEAFF. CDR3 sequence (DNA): TGTGCCAGCAGTCCCCAGGGTGTCATGAACACTGAAGCTTTCTTT.

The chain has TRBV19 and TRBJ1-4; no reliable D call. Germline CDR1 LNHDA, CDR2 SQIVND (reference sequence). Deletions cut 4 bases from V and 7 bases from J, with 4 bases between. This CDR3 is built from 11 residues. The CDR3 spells CASSKSEKLFF. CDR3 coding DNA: TGTGCCAGTAGTAAGAGTGAAAAACTGTTTTTT.

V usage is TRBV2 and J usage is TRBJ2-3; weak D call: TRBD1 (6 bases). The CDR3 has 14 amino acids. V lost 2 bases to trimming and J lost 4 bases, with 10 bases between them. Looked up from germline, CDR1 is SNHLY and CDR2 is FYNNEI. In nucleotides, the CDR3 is TGTGCCAGCAGTGAAACAGGGACCCCAGATACGCAGTATTTT. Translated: CASSETGTPDTQYF.

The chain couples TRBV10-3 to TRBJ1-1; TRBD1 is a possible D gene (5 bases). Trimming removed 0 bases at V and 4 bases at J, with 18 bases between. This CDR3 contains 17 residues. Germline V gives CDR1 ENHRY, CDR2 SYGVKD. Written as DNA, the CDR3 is TGTGCCATCAGTGAGTCGACCCAGCGGGGGGGGAGCACTGAAGCTTTCTTT. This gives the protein CAISESTQRGGSTEAFF.

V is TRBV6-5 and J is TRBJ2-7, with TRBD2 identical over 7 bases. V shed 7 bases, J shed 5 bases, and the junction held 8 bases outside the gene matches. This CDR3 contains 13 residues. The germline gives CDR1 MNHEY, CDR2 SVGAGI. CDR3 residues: CASKTGGRNEQYF. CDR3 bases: TGTGCCAGCAAGACGGGAGGAAGGAACGAGCAGTACTTC.

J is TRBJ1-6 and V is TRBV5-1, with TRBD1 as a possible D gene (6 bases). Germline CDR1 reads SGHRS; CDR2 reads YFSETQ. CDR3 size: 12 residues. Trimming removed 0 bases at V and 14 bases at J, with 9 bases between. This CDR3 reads CASSLEGVTLHF. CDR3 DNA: TGCGCCAGCAGCTTGGAGGGGGTTACCCTCCACTTT.

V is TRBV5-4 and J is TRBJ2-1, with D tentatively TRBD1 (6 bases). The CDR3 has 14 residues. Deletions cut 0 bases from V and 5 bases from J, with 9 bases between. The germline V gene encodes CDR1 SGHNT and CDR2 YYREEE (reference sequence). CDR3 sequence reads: CASSLDRDNNEQFF. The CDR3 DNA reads TGTGCCAGCAGCTTGGACCGGGACAACAATGAGCAGTTCTTC.

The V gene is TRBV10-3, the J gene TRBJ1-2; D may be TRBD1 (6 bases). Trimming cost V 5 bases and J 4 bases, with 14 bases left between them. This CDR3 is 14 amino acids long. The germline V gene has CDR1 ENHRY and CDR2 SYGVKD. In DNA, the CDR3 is TGTGCCATCAGTCCGAGGACAGAGTCCTATGGCTACACCTTC. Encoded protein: CAISPRTESYGYTF.

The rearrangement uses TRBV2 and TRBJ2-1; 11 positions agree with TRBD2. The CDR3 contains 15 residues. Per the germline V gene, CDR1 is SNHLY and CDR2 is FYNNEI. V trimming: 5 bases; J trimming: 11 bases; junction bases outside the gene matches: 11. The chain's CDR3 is CASSHNVGTSGKQFF. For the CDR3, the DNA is TGTGCCAGCAGTCACAACGTAGGGACTAGCGGAAAGCAGTTCTTC.

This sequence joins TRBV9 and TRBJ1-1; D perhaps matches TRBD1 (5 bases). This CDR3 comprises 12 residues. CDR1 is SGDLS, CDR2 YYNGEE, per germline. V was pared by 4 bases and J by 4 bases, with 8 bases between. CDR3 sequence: CASSMGGTEAFF. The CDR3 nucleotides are TGTGCCAGCAGCATGGGGGGCACTGAAGCTTTCTTT.

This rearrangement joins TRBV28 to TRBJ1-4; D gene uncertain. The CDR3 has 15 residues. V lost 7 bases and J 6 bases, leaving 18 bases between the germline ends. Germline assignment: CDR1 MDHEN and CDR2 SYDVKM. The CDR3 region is CASTSAREVDEKLFF. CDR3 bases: TGTGCCAGCACCTCGGCAAGGGAGGTCGATGAAAAACTGTTTTTT.

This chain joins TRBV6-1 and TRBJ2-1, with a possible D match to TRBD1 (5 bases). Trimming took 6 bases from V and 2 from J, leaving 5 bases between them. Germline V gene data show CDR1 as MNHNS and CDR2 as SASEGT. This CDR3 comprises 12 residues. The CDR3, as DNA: TGTGCCAGCAGGGACACCTACAATGAGCAGTTCTTC. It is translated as CASRDTYNEQFF.

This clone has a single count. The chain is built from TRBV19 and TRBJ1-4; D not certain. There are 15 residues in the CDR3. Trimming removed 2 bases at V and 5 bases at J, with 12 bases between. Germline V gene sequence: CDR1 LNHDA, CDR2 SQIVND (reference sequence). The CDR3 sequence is CASSIRGEQNEKLFF. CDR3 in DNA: TGTGCCAGTAGTATACGCGGCGAGCAGAATGAAAAACTGTTTTTT.

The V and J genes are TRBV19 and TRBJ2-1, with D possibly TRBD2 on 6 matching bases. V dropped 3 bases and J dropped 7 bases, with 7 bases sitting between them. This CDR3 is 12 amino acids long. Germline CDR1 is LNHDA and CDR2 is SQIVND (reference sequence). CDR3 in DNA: TGTGCCAGTAGTATTGGGGGGAATGAGCAGTTCTTC. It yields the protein CASSIGGNEQFF.

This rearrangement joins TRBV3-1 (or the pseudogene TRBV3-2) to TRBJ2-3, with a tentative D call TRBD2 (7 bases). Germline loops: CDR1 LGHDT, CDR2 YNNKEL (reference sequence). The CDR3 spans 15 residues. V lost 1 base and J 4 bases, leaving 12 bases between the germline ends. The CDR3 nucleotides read TGTGCCAGCAGCCAAGTGGCGGGGGCCCCAGATACGCAGTATTTT. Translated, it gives CASSQVAGAPDTQYF.